The rows below give T cell receptor beta chains drawn from one sample of a study of metastatic and nonmetastatic thyroid tumors. TCRdb used MiXCR to call clones anew from the PCR reads. The profile shows some 40,000 clones, approximately 19% of them singletons. The sample was tumor tissue. The receptors originated from a female donor with papillary thyroid cancer or a benign thyroid nodule (not recorded which). Some clones in this sample may be carry-over from other donors' samples. CDR3s include the opening cysteine and the closing phenylalanine or tryptophan. D genes are given only for firm matches. Clone sizes are given selectively: once, few, many, or a class where the clone is expanded.

CDR3aa: CAFELAGASYEQYF
CDR3nt: TGTGCCTTTGAATTAGCGGGGGCCTCTTACGAGCAGTACTTC
d_gene: TRBD2
j_gene: TRBJ2-7
v_gene: TRBV30
abundance: -

CDR3aa: CASSRDRGETQYF
CDR3nt: TGTGCCAGCAGCCGGGACAGGGGAGAGACCCAGTACTTC
d_gene: TRBD1
j_gene: TRBJ2-5
v_gene: TRBV14
abundance: many

CDR3aa: CASSIDRNWGYGTEAFF
CDR3nt: TGTGCCAGCAGCATCGACAGGAATTGGGGGTACGGCACTGAAGCTTTCTTT
d_gene: -
j_gene: TRBJ1-1
v_gene: TRBV28
abundance: many

CDR3aa: CASSLRGSGYTF
CDR3nt: TGTGCCAGCAGTTTACGGGGATCCGGCTACACCTTC
d_gene: -
j_gene: TRBJ1-2
v_gene: TRBV27
abundance: many

CDR3aa: CASSFGGAYSGANVLTF
CDR3nt: TGTGCCAGCAGCTTCGGGGGGGCCTACTCTGGGGCCAACGTCCTGACTTTC
d_gene: TRBD2
j_gene: TRBJ2-6
v_gene: TRBV11-2
abundance: once

CDR3aa: CASTPTWRHGYSPLHF
CDR3nt: TGTGCCAGCACTCCAACATGGAGACATGGTTATTCACCCCTCCACTTT
d_gene: -
j_gene: TRBJ1-6
v_gene: TRBV6-1
abundance: few

CDR3aa: CASSLTTADTQYF
CDR3nt: TGTGCCAGCAGTCTCACAACCGCAGATACGCAGTATTTT
d_gene: -
j_gene: TRBJ2-3
v_gene: TRBV6-2/TRBV6-3
abundance: -

CDR3aa: CAWSLDYTGNTIYF
CDR3nt: TGTGCCTGGAGTCTGGATTACACTGGAAACACCATATATTTT
d_gene: -
j_gene: TRBJ1-3
v_gene: TRBV30
abundance: few

CDR3aa: CASSYVAGHNEQFF
CDR3nt: TGTGCCAGCAGTTATGTAGCGGGTCACAATGAGCAGTTCTTC
d_gene: TRBD2
j_gene: TRBJ2-1
v_gene: TRBV6-2/TRBV6-3
abundance: many

CDR3aa: CASSLAGTENQPQHF
CDR3nt: TGCGCCAGCAGCTTGGCCGGGACAGAGAATCAGCCCCAGCATTTT
d_gene: TRBD1
j_gene: TRBJ1-5
v_gene: TRBV5-1
abundance: many

CDR3aa: CASSGDSYGYTF
CDR3nt: TGTGCCAGCAGCGGGGACAGCTATGGCTACACCTTC
d_gene: TRBD1
j_gene: TRBJ1-2
v_gene: TRBV11-1
abundance: medium-sized

CDR3aa: CASRQVTGELFF
CDR3nt: TGTGCCAGCAGACAGGTCACCGGGGAGCTGTTTTTT
d_gene: -
j_gene: TRBJ2-2
v_gene: TRBV6-1
abundance: many

CDR3aa: CASIPVNDRVAEQFF
CDR3nt: TGTGCCAGTATTCCAGTAAACGACAGGGTGGCTGAGCAGTTCTTC
d_gene: TRBD1
j_gene: TRBJ2-1
v_gene: TRBV2
abundance: -

CDR3aa: CASSPGRFNQPQHF
CDR3nt: TGTGCCAGCAGTCCAGGACGGTTCAATCAGCCCCAGCATTTT
d_gene: -
j_gene: TRBJ1-5
v_gene: TRBV6-1
abundance: many